This T cell receptor beta chain originates from a study of blood T cell repertoires in COVID-19 (dated by TCRdb to the early 2020s). Study-level background: Collaborator samples came from the United States, Italy and Spain and covered acute and convalescent phases of COVID-19. The prospective study material was composed of cDNA or gDNA derived from T cells, B-cell-depleted T cells, or PBMCs. Subjects who had been exposed to COVID-19, were actively infected with it, or had recovered from it provided the deeply sampled blood TCRbeta repertoires that made up the dataset. The repertoires were released in a freely available public database meant as a resource for research on the immune response to SARS-CoV-2. The samples were drawn from the first 160 participants of the ongoing ImmuneRACE study and from 1,254 subjects provided by 6 global collaborators. A de-identified subject ID, COVID-19 status, age in years and sex were almost always included in the sample metadata. Where available, HLA class I and class II types were taken from metadata supplied by the sample provider and were not determined by assay-based typing.

The immunoSEQ Assay, a bias-controlled multiplex PCR, was used to amplify TCRbeta CDR3 regions from genomic DNA. In the source study's methods: The number of nucleated cells in each sample was estimated by amplification of reference gene primers within the assay. To quantify the absolute abundance of each unique TCRbeta CDR3 rearrangement, sequence reads were collapsed and filtered. Productive Simpson clonality was computed per sample as the square root of Simpson's diversity index over productive rearrangements. TCRdb mirrors the immuneACCESS table, restricted to in-frame sequences. Some clones are absent from its copies; in checked studies, under half trace to an unresolved V gene, and the reason for the others is unknown. Clone size and V and J calls were adopted from that table, with D and trimming inferred from the DNA. The sample has over 200,000 clones on record, about 87% of them singletons. The top ten clonotypes cover roughly 3.7% of the sample.

Participants in the prospective study were enrolled through a virtual design, were aged roughly 18 to 100 years, and lived in fewer than 30 United States geographic areas. Cohort assignment in the prospective study relied on participant-reported clinical history from a screening survey and a study questionnaire. Exposed participants were defined as having been in contact with someone with a PCR-confirmed or clinician-diagnosed COVID-19 case within 2 weeks of study entry. In the prospective study, whole blood, serum and a nasopharyngeal or oropharyngeal swab were collected from each participant by mobile phlebotomists. Additional blood draws and questionnaires over an approximately two-month period could optionally be provided by prospective study participants. Prospective study blood samples were shipped either frozen or at room temperature before DNA extraction. The germline V gene gives CDR1 as SGHRS and CDR2 as YFSETQ. V and J lose 3 bases and 8 bases, and a span of 15 bases separates them. Taken from cysteine to phenylalanine, the CDR3 has 14 residues. Solely the CDR3 DNA is kept, with 42 bases framed from the first base.

Points the paper makes about the study in general: The amount of clinical and demographic metadata varied by source and participant and was provided uncurated.

A remark on this clone: The antigen this receptor binds is unknown. No base-level quality is on record; no much larger clone is a single base apart.

The sample taken for sequencing was PBMCs or T cells enriched from blood (not recorded which). The TCR comes from a woman aged 30 to 39 who had been exposed to COVID-19. This chain is built from TRBV5-1 and TRBJ2-1; a weak D assignment points to TRBD1 (5 bases agree). At the DNA level, the sequence is TGCGCCAGCAGCTGGGGCCTAGTGGGCGATGAGCAGTTCTTC. The translation is CASSWGLVGDEQFF.